Sequencing of this TCR beta chain was carried out in a study of human versus mouse CDR3 diversity and MHC coevolution. The wider study: Reported immunoSEQ sensitivity was one in 200,000 T cells, with reduced amplification bias. General study results and limits: Most of the three human donors had the lowest clonal inequality.

Naive CD4 T cells were sorted as CD45RO-negative, CD62L-positive. As regards this clone: The target antigen is unknown.

Measured with immunoSEQ multiplex PCR; TCRdb has only the in-frame clones, and not every one. The sample lists roughly 81,000 clones; 80% to 95% were seen once. The sample taken for sequencing was naive CD4+ T cells from blood. As for subset: CD45RO-negative CD62L-positive naive CD4 T cells. This clonotype was obtained from a person aged 25 to 69 in good health.

CDR3 DNA sequence: TGTGCCAGCAGAGAGCCGGGACAGAGTGCCCCTGAAGCTTTCTTT. Amino acids: CASREPGQSAPEAFF. V is TRBV6-5 and J is TRBJ1-1; 7 positions match TRBD1. Germline V gene lookup returns CDR1 MNHEY and CDR2 SVGAGI. J was trimmed by 6 bases and V by 6 bases; bases with no gene match: 13. The CDR3 is 15 amino acids.